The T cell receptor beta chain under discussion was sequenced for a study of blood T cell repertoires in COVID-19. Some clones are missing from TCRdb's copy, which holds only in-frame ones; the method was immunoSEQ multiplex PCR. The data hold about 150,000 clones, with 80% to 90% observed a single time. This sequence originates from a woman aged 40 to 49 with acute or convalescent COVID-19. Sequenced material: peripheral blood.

This CDR3 is CASSLEYRVGEQYF. In nucleotides, the CDR3 is TGTGCCAGCAGCTTAGAGTACAGGGTCGGCGAGCAGTACTTC. The chain combines TRBV7-9 with TRBJ2-7; D is perhaps TRBD1 (6 bases). The CDR3 is 14 residues long. Looked up from germline, CDR1 is SEHNR and CDR2 is FQNEAQ (reference sequence). The V end lost 1 base, the J end lost 6 bases, and 13 bases lay between the germline ends.